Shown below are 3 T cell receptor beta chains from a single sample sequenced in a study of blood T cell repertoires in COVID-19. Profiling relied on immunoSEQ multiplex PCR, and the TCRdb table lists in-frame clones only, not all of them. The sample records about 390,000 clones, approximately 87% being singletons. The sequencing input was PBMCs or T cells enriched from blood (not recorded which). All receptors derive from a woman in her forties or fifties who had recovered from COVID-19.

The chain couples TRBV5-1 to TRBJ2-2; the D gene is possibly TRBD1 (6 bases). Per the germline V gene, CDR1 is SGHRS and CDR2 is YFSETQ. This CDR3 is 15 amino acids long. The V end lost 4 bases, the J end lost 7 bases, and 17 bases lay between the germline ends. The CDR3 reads CASSPNPGTNGELFF. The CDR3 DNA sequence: TGCGCCAGCAGCCCTAATCCCGGGACAAACGGGGAGCTGTTTTTT. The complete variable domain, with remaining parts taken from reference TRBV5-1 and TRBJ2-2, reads KAGVTQTPRYLIKTRGQQVTLSCSPISGHRSVSWYQQTPGQGLQFLFEYFSETQRNKGNFPGRFSGRQFSNSRSEMNVSTLELGDSALYLCASSPNPGTNGELFFGEGSRLTVL.

This chain's CDR3 is CASNTGTNSYEQYF. DNA of the CDR3: TGTGCCAGTAATACCGGGACAAACTCCTACGAGCAGTACTTC. This rearrangement joins TRBV19 to TRBJ2-7; the D gene is possibly TRBD1 (6 bases). This CDR3 is built from 14 residues. Germline CDR1 LNHDA, CDR2 SQIVND (reference sequence). V dropped 7 bases and J dropped 0 bases, with 13 bases sitting between them.

The CDR3 bases are TGTGCCAGCCATTTTCTCGACAGTTATGGCTACACCTTC. It translates to CASHFLDSYGYTF. This chain connects TRBV2 to TRBJ1-2, with TRBD1 as a possible D gene (5 bases). The germline V gene encodes CDR1 SNHLY and CDR2 FYNNEI. This CDR3 is 13 amino acids long. The V and J ends lost 8 bases and 5 bases respectively, with 15 bases between them.